This T cell receptor beta chain emerged from a study of post-analysis software for immune sequencing data. Study-wide findings and caveats: People with multiple sclerosis had a significantly lower normalized Chao1 diversity than controls did.

This clonotype was detected a few times. Antigen: not known. The TCR beta cDNA libraries carried unique molecular identifiers. TCRdb passed the PCR reads through MiXCR, listing each CDR3 protein once. The table shows 750,000 to 900,000 distinct CDR3 sequences, with around 45% occurring only once. The sample comprised blood. The sequence was obtained from a girl aged 10 to 17 with multiple sclerosis.

The CDR3 spells CATSPSGWLNEQFF. The CDR3 region has the DNA TGTGCCACCAGCCCCTCCGGGTGGTTAAATGAGCAGTTCTTC. J is TRBJ2-1 and V is TRBV15, with D unresolved. Trimming shortened V by 5 bases and J by 7 bases, and 15 bases separated the two germline ends. This CDR3 is 14 amino acids long. CDR1 LNHNV and CDR2 YYDKDF come from the germline V gene (reference sequence).